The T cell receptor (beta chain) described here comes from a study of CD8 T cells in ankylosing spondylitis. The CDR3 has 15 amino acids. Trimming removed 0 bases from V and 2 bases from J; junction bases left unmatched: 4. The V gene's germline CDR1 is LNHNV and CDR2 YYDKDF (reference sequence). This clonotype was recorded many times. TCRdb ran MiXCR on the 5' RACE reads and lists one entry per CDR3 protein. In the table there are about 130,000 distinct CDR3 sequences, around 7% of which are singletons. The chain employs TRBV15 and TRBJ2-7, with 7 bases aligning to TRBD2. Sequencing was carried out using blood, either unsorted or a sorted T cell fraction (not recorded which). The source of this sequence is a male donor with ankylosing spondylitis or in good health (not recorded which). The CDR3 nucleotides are TGTGCCACCAGCAGAGAGGGGACTATCCCCTACGAGCAGTACTTC. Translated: CATSREGTIPYEQYF.